This is a list of T cell receptor beta chains from one sample in a study of cytomegalovirus exposure and HLA in healthy donors. The assay was immunoSEQ multiplex PCR, and TCRdb's table has in-frame clones only and misses some. The sample yields around 130,000 clones, over 8.5% seen once. Sequencing used PBMCs. The receptors shown here come from a woman between 40 and 50 years old in good health and CMV-seropositive. Both conserved end residues are part of each CDR3. Each record gives: D gene, clone size, J gene, V gene, CDR3 DNA, CDR3 protein. The D gene is left open where the match is weak. Size tells how often a clone was seen (once, few, many) or the class of an expanded clone, and some rows leave it out.

d_gene: TRBD1; abundance: NA; j_gene: TRBJ1-4; v_gene: TRBV19; CDR3nt: TGTGCCAGTAGTATCGGAGGACAGGGCCGGGGTGAAAAACTGTTTTTT; CDR3aa: CASSIGGQGRGEKLFF
d_gene: NA; abundance: NA; j_gene: TRBJ1-1; v_gene: TRBV6-1; CDR3nt: TGTGCCAGCAGTGAGAACAGAGTAAACACTGAAGCTTTCTTT; CDR3aa: CASSENRVNTEAFF
d_gene: TRBD1; abundance: NA; j_gene: TRBJ1-6; v_gene: TRBV7-9; CDR3nt: TGTGCCAGCAGCCCACCGGGACAGATTAATTCACCCCTCCACTTT; CDR3aa: CASSPPGQINSPLHF
d_gene: TRBD1; abundance: many; j_gene: TRBJ2-1; v_gene: TRBV6-4; CDR3nt: TGTGCCAGCAGTGACGGGACAGGGGGGGGTGAGCAGTTCTTC; CDR3aa: CASSDGTGGGEQFF
d_gene: NA; abundance: few; j_gene: TRBJ1-1; v_gene: TRBV5-1; CDR3nt: TGCGCCAGCAGCTTGGCCCAGGGTATAGGGTCTGAAGCTTTCTTT; CDR3aa: CASSLAQGIGSEAFF
d_gene: NA; abundance: few; j_gene: TRBJ2-7; v_gene: TRBV11-3; CDR3nt: TGTGCCAGCAGCCCTGAGAACAGACCCTACGAGCAGTACTTC; CDR3aa: CASSPENRPYEQYF
d_gene: NA; abundance: few; j_gene: TRBJ1-1; v_gene: TRBV30; CDR3nt: TGTGCCTGGGCCGGTGTGGTCACTGAAGCTTTCTTT; CDR3aa: CAWAGVVTEAFF
d_gene: NA; abundance: many; j_gene: TRBJ2-4; v_gene: TRBV15; CDR3nt: TGTGCCACCAGCAGAGGTCAGGGGGCCAAAAACATTCAGTACTTC; CDR3aa: CATSRGQGAKNIQYF
d_gene: NA; abundance: few; j_gene: TRBJ1-1; v_gene: TRBV6-1; CDR3nt: TGTGCCAGCAGCCGAACGGGGAACACTGAAGCTTTCTTT; CDR3aa: CASSRTGNTEAFF
d_gene: TRBD1; abundance: NA; j_gene: TRBJ2-1; v_gene: TRBV5-4; CDR3nt: TGTGCCAGCAGCCCGGGGACAGGAGGATACAATGAGCAGTTCTTC; CDR3aa: CASSPGTGGYNEQFF